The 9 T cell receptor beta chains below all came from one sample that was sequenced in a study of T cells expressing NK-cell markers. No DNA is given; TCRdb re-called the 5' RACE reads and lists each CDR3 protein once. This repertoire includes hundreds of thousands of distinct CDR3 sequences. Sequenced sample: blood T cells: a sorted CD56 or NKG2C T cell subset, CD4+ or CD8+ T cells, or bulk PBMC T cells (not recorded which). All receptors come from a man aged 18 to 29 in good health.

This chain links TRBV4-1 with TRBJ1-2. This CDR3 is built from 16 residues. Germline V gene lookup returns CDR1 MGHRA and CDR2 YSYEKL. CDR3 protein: CASSQQPGVEVYGYTF.

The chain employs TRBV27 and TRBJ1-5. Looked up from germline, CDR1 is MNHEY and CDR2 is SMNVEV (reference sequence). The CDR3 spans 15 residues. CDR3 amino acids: CASSLTGMRNQPQHF.

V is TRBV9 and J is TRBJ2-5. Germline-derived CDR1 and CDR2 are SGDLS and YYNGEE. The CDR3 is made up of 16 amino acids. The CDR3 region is CASSVGINFLQETQYF.

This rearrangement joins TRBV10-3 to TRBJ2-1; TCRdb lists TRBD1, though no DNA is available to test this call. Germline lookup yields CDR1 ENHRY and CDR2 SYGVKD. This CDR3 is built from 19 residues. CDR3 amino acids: CAISARGGLRRRSYNEQFF.

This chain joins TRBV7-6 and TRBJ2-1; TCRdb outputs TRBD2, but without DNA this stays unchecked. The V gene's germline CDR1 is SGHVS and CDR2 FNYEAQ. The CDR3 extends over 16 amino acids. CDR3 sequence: CASSLETGGPVNEQFF.

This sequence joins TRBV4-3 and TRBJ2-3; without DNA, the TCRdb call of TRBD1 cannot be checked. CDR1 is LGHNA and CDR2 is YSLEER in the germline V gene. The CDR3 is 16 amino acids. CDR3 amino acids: CASSQEGTGNTDTQYF.

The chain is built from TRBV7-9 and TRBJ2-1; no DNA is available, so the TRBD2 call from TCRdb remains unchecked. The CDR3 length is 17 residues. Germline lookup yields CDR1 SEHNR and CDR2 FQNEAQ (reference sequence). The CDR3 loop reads CASSPRDPGGGRNEQFF.

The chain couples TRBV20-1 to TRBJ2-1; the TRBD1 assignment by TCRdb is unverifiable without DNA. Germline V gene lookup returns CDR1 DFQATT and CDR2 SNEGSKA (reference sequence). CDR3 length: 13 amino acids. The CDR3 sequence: CSASPVSYNEQFF.

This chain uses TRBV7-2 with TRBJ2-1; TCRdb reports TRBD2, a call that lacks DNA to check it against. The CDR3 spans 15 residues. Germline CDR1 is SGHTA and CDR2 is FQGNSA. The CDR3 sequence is CASSRLAEVYNEQFF.